The source of this TCR beta chain is a study of radiation and T cells in renal cell carcinoma. This CDR3 has 14 residues. The ends lost 4 bases at V and 8 bases at J; junction bases unmatched: 7. Germline V gives CDR1 SGHRS, CDR2 YFSETQ. Concerning this clone itself: Its antigen remains unknown.

Findings and limits, study-wide: No pretreatment tumor biopsies were available for baseline clonotypes. In blood, top tumor clones expanded by 2 weeks, shrinking by 4.

Some clones are missing from TCRdb's copy, which holds only in-frame ones; the method was immunoSEQ multiplex PCR. The sample holds approximately 140,000 clones, roughly 85% seen once. Time point of the sample: baseline pretreatment blood. The treatment is: 15 Gy SBRT to primary tumor, nephrectomy 4 weeks later. After SBRT, blood was collected at 2 and 4 weeks, plus baseline. Clear cell pathology was present in this patient's renal cell carcinoma. The material sequenced was blood, taken from a patient whose treatment included radiotherapy and nephrectomy. The TCR comes from a woman aged 50 to 60 with renal cell carcinoma. This sequence joins TRBV5-1 and TRBJ2-2; 8 bases fit TRBD1. This CDR3 is CASSPRTGSGELFF. DNA of the CDR3: TGCGCCAGCAGCCCAAGGACAGGGTCGGGGGAGCTGTTTTTT.